Shown below are 22 T cell receptor beta chains from a single sample sequenced in a study of precursors of human CD4 cytotoxic T cells. TCRdb processed the reads anew with MiXCR; each CDR3 protein has one entry. The data contain some 790 distinct CDR3 sequences, about an eighth of them seen just once; the ten biggest clones take up under 8.5%. Sorted CD4+ central memory, effector memory, IL-7R-high TEMRA and IL-7R-negative TEMRA cells underwent bulk UMI sequencing. Sequenced: memory CD4+ T cells from blood (PBMCs). These receptors were collected from a human donor in good health.

This clonotype has only a few counts. The chain is built from TRBV7-6 and TRBJ1-3, with 7 bases fitting TRBD1. V trimming: 4 bases; J trimming: 7 bases; junction bases outside the gene matches: 7. Germline V gene sequence: CDR1 SGHVS, CDR2 FNYEAQ. The CDR3 has 14 residues. The CDR3 bases are TGTGCCAGCAGCTCCGGGACAGCTGCCAACACCATATATTTT. This gives the protein CASSSGTAANTIYF.

In its sample, this clonotype ranks as large. The chain joins TRBV6-2 or TRBV6-3 to TRBJ2-5, with a tentative D call TRBD2 (6 bases). Germline CDR1 and CDR2: MNHEY and SVGEGT. The CDR3 has 12 amino acids. Trimming cost V 2 bases and J 5 bases, with 6 bases left between them. The CDR3 DNA is TGTGCCAGCAGTTACCGGGAGGAGACCCAGTACTTC. The encoded protein is CASSYREETQYF.

This clonotype is large (0.1 to 1%) by share. The chain uses TRBV20-1 and TRBJ1-4, with 8 bases aligning to TRBD1. With V trimmed by 6 bases and J by 2 bases, 2 bases remained unmatched. Germline lookup yields CDR1 DFQATT and CDR2 SNEGSKA (reference sequence). The CDR3 consists of 13 residues. The DNA for the CDR3 is TGCAGTGCAGCAGGGGGCACTAATGAAAAACTGTTTTTT. This translates into CSAAGGTNEKLFF.

The genes are TRBV6-2 or TRBV6-3 and TRBJ2-3, with TRBD1 identical over 12 bases. V shed 5 bases and J 4 bases; nucleotides not matched to a gene: 16. Germline CDR1 MNHEY, CDR2 SVGEGT. CDR3 length: 19 residues. The CDR3 sequence is CASSKWGPGQGAAADTQYF. The CDR3 DNA reads as TGTGCCAGCAGTAAATGGGGGCCGGGACAGGGGGCTGCGGCAGATACGCAGTATTTT.

Within the sample, this clonotype is large. The chain recombines TRBV4-1 with TRBJ1-5; weak D call: TRBD1 (6 bases). Trimming cost V 5 bases and J 2 bases, with 16 bases left between them. Germline values: CDR1 MGHRA, CDR2 YSYEKL. This CDR3 comprises 16 residues. This chain's CDR3 is CASSEPTGTRNQPQHF. CDR3 nucleotide sequence: TGCGCCAGCAGCGAACCAACCGGGACACGCAATCAGCCCCAGCATTTT.

By frequency in the sample, this clonotype is large. The chain has TRBV30 and TRBJ1-5; a possible D gene is TRBD1 (5 bases). Germline V CDR1 and CDR2: GTSNPN, SVGIG (reference sequence). The CDR3 is 15 amino acids. The germline V and J ends were trimmed by 3 bases and 4 bases, with 16 bases remaining between them. CDR3 sequence reads: CAWSIDGGRNQPQHF. CDR3 coding DNA: TGTGCCTGGAGCATAGACGGGGGAAGGAATCAGCCCCAGCATTTT.

This rearrangement joins TRBV5-1 to TRBJ2-3, with TRBD2 identical over 11 bases. In germline, CDR1 is SGHRS, CDR2 YFSETQ. The CDR3 covers 17 residues. V was clipped by 0 bases and J by 4 bases; unmatched bases: 7. The CDR3 sequence is CASSLGAASGGSDTQYF. In nucleotides, the CDR3 is TGCGCCAGCAGCTTGGGGGCGGCTAGCGGGGGGTCAGATACGCAGTATTTT.

By its share, this clonotype is large. The chain is built from TRBV10-2 and TRBJ1-5; D is undetermined. The V end was cut by 0 bases, the J end by 4 bases, with 7 bases between. The germline gives CDR1 WSHSY, CDR2 SAAADI. CDR3 length equals 14 residues. In nucleotides, the CDR3 is TGCGCCAGCAGTGAGTCAGGGTTGAATCAGCCCCAGCATTTT. It codes for CASSESGLNQPQHF.

This clonotype was counted only a few times. The V and J genes are TRBV27 and TRBJ2-2; possible D gene TRBD1, 5 bases. V was trimmed by 3 bases and J by 1 base, leaving 6 bases between them. CDR1 is MNHEY and CDR2 is SMNVEV in the germline V gene (reference sequence). The CDR3 is made up of 14 amino acids. The chain's CDR3 is CASSFRENTGELFF. The CDR3 DNA reads TGTGCCAGCAGTTTCAGGGAGAACACCGGGGAGCTGTTTTTT.

A remark on this clonotype: A much larger clone differs from this one at a single base, so this may be a read error. The chain carries TRBV6-5 and TRBJ2-1; D may be TRBD2 (6 bases). The CDR3 sequence is 13 residues long. Germline CDR1 and CDR2: MNHEY and SVGAGI. The V end lost 6 bases, the J end lost 9 bases, and 15 bases lay between the germline ends. The CDR3 region is CASRIGSSTEQFF. The CDR3 DNA sequence: TGTGCCAGCAGAATCGGGAGTAGCACTGAGCAGTTCTTC.

The CDR3 DNA reads as TGTGCCAGCAGCTTAGTGGGCAGGTCCTACGAGCAGTACTTC. Protein product: CASSLVGRSYEQYF. This chain uses TRBV5-5 with TRBJ2-7; D unresolved. The CDR3 has 14 residues. V shed 2 bases and J shed 1 base, with 10 bases lying between them. In germline, CDR1 is SGHKS, CDR2 YYEKEE (reference sequence).

As to this clonotype: This could be a read error, since a much larger clone is one nucleotide away. The genes are TRBV27 and TRBJ1-5; D is undetermined. Germline CDR1 is MNHEY and CDR2 is SMNVEV (reference sequence). This CDR3 region has 15 residues. The CDR3 sequence is CASSLNSQHNQPHHF. In DNA form, the CDR3 reads TGTGCCAGCAGTTTGAACAGCCAACACAATCAGCCCCATCATTTT.

This clonotype was detected only a few times. The chain employs TRBV14 and TRBJ2-6, with D hard to call. Deletions cut 2 bases from V and 0 bases from J, with 2 bases between. Germline V gives CDR1 SGHDN, CDR2 FVKESK. CDR3 length: 14 residues. The CDR3 DNA reads TGTGCCAGCAGCCAAACCTCTGGGGCCAACGTCCTGACTTTC. Encoded protein: CASSQTSGANVLTF.

V is TRBV6-6 and J is TRBJ2-1; weak D call: TRBD2 (7 bases). The CDR3 sequence is 15 residues long. CDR1 is MNHNY, CDR2 SVGAGI, per germline (reference sequence). Trimming shortened V by 8 bases and J by 6 bases, and 20 bases separated the two germline ends. CDR3 residues: CASWLGGGPGNEQFF. The CDR3 region has the DNA TGTGCCAGCTGGCTTGGGGGGGGGCCCGGCAATGAGCAGTTCTTC.

This clonotype is classed as large. The CDR3 region is CASSKYRGYIQYF. In nucleotides, the CDR3 is TGTGCCAGCAGCAAGTACAGGGGATACATTCAGTACTTC. The chain couples TRBV21-1 to TRBJ2-4; the table's D call TRBD1 went unverified against the DNA. TRBV21-1 is reported as a pseudogene. This CDR3 is 13 amino acids long.

The chain couples TRBV7-9 to TRBJ1-6; 7 bases fit TRBD1. Germline-derived CDR1 and CDR2 are SEHNR and FQNEAQ (reference sequence). The CDR3 length is 15 residues. The trim removed 5 bases at V and 7 bases at J, leaving 8 bases unmatched. CDR3 nucleotide sequence: TGTGCCAGCAGCCGACGTGACAGGGAGAATTCACCCCTCCACTTT. This gives the protein CASSRRDRENSPLHF.

This sequence joins TRBV5-1 and TRBJ1-1; D gene uncertain. This CDR3 is built from 13 residues. The germline V gene encodes CDR1 SGHRS and CDR2 YFSETQ. V gave up 0 bases and J gave up 2 bases, with 5 bases separating them. The CDR3 nucleotides read TGCGCCAGCAGCTTGGCCAAAAACACTGAAGCTTTCTTT. It translates to CASSLAKNTEAFF.

The V gene is TRBV20-1, the J gene TRBJ2-7, with 8 bases matching TRBD2. Germline V CDR1 and CDR2: DFQATT, SNEGSKA (reference sequence). J was trimmed by 3 bases and V by 6 bases; bases with no gene match: 7. The CDR3 sequence is 13 residues long. The CDR3: CSASGRALYEQYF. The CDR3 DNA follows: TGCAGTGCATCCGGGAGGGCCCTCTACGAGCAGTACTTC.

By its share, this clonotype is large. The chain uses TRBV12-3 or TRBV12-4 and TRBJ1-1; a possible D gene is TRBD1 (6 bases). Between the trimmed V and J ends, which lost 5 bases and 6 bases, there was a span of 13 bases. CDR3 length: 13 residues. The CDR3 reads CASSLQGRAEAFF. The CDR3 DNA is TGTGCCAGCAGTCTACAGGGACGGGCTGAAGCTTTCTTT.

This clonotype was seen a single time. The chain is built from TRBV5-1 and TRBJ2-3; D might be TRBD2 (6 bases). Germline V CDR1 and CDR2: SGHRS, YFSETQ. This CDR3 region has 17 residues. Deletions cut 0 bases from V and 2 bases from J, with 16 bases between. For the CDR3, the DNA is TGCGCCAGCAGCTTGGACGCCCTTCCGGGAGCCACAGATACGCAGTATTTT. This translates into CASSLDALPGATDTQYF. Together with reference TRBV5-1 and TRBJ2-3, the CDR3 gives the full variable domain: KAGVTQTPRYLIKTRGQQVTLSCSPISGHRSVSWYQQTPGQGLQFLFEYFSETQRNKGNFPGRFSGRQFSNSRSEMNVSTLELGDSALYLCASSLDALPGATDTQYFGPGTRLTVL.

This chain uses TRBV4-1 with TRBJ2-1, with 11 bases fitting TRBD2. CDR3 size: 17 residues. The V gene's germline CDR1 is MGHRA and CDR2 YSYEKL. V shed 2 bases, J shed 6 bases, and the junction held 9 bases outside the gene matches. CDR3 sequence: CASSQPGLAAGSNEQFF. The CDR3 DNA reads TGCGCCAGCAGCCAACCGGGACTAGCGGCTGGAAGCAATGAGCAGTTCTTC.

The V gene is TRBV11-2, the J gene TRBJ2-3; the D gene could be TRBD1 or TRBD2 (5 bases each). Trimming took off 5 bases at V and 5 bases at J, with 14 bases between the two ends. The CDR3 sequence is 14 residues long. CDR1 is SGHAT and CDR2 is FQNNGV in the germline V gene. CDR3 in DNA: TGTGCCAGCAGCCCGCGGCAGAGGGGAGATACGCAGTATTTT. It is translated as CASSPRQRGDTQYF.